This T cell receptor beta chain was captured in a study of T cell responses to AZD1222 COVID-19 vaccine. A note on this clone: Its specificity is not known.

Sequenced by immunoSEQ multiplex PCR; TCRdb stores in-frame clones only, minus some. The sample consists of over 110,000 clones, 93% of them appearing once. The CDR3 is 13 residues long. Trimming removed 2 bases at V and 4 bases at J, with 8 bases between. Germline CDR1 is SGHTA and CDR2 is FQGNSA. Regarding the study as a whole: AZD1222 recipients seropositive at baseline numbered only five to seven.

This receptor was taken from an adult in good health. The V and J genes are TRBV7-2 and TRBJ1-2; D is uncertain. Source: peripheral blood, taken on day 0 of AZD1222 vaccination. CDR3 protein: CASSLSRSYGYTF. In nucleotides, the CDR3 is TGTGCCAGCAGCTTATCGAGATCCTATGGCTACACCTTC.